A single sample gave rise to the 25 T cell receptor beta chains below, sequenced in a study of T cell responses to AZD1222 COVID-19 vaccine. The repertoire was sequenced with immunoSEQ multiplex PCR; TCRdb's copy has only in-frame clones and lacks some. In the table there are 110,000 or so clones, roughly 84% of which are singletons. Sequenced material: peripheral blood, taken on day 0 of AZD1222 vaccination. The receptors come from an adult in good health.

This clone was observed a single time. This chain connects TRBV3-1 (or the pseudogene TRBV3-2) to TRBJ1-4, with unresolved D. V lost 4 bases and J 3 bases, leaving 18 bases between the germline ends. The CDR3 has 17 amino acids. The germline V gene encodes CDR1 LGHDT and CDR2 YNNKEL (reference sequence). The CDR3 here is CASSPLVGRLANEKLFF. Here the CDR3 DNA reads TGTGCCAGCAGCCCCCTCGTCGGGAGGTTGGCTAATGAAAAACTGTTTTTT.

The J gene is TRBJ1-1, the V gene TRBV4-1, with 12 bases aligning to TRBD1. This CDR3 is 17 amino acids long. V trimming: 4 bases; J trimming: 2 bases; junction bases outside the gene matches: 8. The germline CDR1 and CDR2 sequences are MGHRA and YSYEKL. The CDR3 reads CASSREGQGAGNTEAFF. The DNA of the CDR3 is TGCGCCAGCAGCCGGGAGGGACAGGGGGCTGGCAACACTGAAGCTTTCTTT.

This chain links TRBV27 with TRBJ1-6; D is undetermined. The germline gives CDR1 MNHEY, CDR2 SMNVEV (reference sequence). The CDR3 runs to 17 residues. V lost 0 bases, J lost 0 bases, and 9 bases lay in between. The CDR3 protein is CASSLSGRSSYNSPLHF. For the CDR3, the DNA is TGTGCCAGCAGTTTATCTGGGAGGAGCTCCTATAATTCACCCCTCCACTTT.

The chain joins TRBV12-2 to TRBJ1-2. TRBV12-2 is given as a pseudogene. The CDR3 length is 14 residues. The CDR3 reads CASRLAVSNYGYTF. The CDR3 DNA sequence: TGTGCAAGTCGCTTAGCGGTCTCTAACTATGGCTACACCTTC.

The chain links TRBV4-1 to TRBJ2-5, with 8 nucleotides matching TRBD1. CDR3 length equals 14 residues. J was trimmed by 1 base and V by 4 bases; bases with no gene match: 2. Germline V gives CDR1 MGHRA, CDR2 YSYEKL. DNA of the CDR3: TGCGCCAGCAGCCGGACAGGGCCCCAAGAGACCCAGTACTTC. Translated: CASSRTGPQETQYF.

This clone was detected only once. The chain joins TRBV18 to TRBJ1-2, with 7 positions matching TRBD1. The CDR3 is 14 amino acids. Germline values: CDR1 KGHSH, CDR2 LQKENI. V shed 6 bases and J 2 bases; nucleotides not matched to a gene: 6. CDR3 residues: CASSRQGDNYGYTF. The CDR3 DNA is TGTGCCAGCTCCCGACAGGGTGACAACTATGGCTACACCTTC.

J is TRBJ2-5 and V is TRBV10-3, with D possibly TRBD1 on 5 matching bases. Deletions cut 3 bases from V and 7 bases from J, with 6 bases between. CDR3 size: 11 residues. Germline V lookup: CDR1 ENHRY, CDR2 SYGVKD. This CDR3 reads CAISEGVTQYF. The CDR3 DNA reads TGTGCCATCAGTGAAGGGGTGACCCAGTACTTC.

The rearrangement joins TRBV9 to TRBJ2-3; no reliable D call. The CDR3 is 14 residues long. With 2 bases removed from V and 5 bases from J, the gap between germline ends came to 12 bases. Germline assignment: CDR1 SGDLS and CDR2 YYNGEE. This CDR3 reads CASSVYWRLDTQYF. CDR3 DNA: TGTGCCAGCAGCGTTTATTGGCGCTTAGATACGCAGTATTTT.

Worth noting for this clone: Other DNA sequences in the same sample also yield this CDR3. CDR3 amino acids: CASSYLETQYF. In DNA, the CDR3 is TGTGCCAGCAGTTACCTCGAGACCCAGTACTTC. V is TRBV6-2 or TRBV6-3 and J is TRBJ2-5; D uncertain. CDR1 MNHEY and CDR2 SVGEGT come from the germline V gene. V was shortened by 2 bases and J by 5 bases, with 3 bases between the two germline ends. The CDR3 has 11 amino acids.

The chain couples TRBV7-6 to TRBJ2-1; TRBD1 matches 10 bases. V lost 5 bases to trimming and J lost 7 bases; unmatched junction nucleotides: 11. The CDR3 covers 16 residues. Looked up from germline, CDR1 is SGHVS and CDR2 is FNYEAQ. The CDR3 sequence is CASSPHPRDRGNEQFF. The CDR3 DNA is TGTGCCAGCAGCCCGCATCCAAGGGACAGGGGTAATGAGCAGTTCTTC.

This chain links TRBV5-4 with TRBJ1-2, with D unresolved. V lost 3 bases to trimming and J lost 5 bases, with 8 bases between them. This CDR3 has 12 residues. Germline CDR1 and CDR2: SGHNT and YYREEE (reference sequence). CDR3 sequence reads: CASSSTHYGYTF. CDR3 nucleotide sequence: TGTGCCAGCAGCTCCACTCATTATGGCTACACCTTC.

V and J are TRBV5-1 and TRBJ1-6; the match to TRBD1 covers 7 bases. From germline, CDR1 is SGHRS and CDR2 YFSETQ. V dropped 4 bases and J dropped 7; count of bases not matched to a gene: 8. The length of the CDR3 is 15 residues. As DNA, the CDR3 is TGCGCCAGCAGCGTGGGACAGCTCAGGAATTCACCCCTCCACTTT. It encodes CASSVGQLRNSPLHF.

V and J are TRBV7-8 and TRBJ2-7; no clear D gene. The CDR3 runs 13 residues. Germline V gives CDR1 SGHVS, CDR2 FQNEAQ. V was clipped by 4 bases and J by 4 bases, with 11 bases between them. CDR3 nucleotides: TGTGCCAGCAGCTCCCTCCCCCCGTACGAGCAGTACTTC. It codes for CASSSLPPYEQYF. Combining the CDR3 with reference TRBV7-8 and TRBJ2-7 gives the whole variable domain GAGVSQSPRYKVAKRGQDVALRCDPISGHVSLFWYQQALGQGPEFLTYFQNEAQLDKSGLPSDRFFAERPEGSVSTLKIQRTQQEDSAVYLCASSSLPPYEQYFGPGTRLTVT.

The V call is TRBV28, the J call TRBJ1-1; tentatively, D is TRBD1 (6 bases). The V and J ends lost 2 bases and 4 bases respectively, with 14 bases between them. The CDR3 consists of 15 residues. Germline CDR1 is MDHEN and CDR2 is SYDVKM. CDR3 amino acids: CASSLGGPGGTEAFF. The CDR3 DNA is TGTGCCAGCAGTTTAGGGGGGCCGGGGGGCACTGAAGCTTTCTTT.

This CDR3 is CASSVFSGQEQFF. For the CDR3, the DNA is TGTGCCAGCAGCGTGTTTTCGGGACAGGAGCAGTTCTTC. J is TRBJ2-1 and V is TRBV9; 7 bases are a match to TRBD1. The CDR3 extends over 13 amino acids. V lost 2 bases, J lost 10 bases, and 6 bases stayed unmatched. Germline V CDR1 and CDR2: SGDLS, YYNGEE.

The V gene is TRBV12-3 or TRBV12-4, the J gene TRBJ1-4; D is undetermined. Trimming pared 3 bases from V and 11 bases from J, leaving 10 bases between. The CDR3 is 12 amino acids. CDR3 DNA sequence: TGTGCCAGCAGTTTTTTCCCCGGGAAACTGTTTTTT. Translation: CASSFFPGKLFF.

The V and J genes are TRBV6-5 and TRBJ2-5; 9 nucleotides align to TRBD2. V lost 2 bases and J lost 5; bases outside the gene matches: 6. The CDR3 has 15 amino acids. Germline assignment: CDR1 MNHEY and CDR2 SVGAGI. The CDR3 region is CASSYELAGTETQYF. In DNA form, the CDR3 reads TGTGCCAGCAGTTACGAGCTAGCGGGAACGGAGACCCAGTACTTC.

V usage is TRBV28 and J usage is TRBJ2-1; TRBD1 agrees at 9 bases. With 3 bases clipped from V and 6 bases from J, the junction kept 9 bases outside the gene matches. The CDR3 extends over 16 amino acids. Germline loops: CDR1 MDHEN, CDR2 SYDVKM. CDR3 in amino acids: CASSFRDRVVSNEQFF. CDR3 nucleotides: TGTGCCAGCAGTTTCAGGGACAGGGTTGTCAGCAATGAGCAGTTCTTC.

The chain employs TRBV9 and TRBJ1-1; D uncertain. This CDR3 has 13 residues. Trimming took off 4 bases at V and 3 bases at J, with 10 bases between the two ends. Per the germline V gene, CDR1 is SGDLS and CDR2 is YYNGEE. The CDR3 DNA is TGTGCCAGCAGCCTCTCCTTGGACACTGAAGCTTTCTTT. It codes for CASSLSLDTEAFF.

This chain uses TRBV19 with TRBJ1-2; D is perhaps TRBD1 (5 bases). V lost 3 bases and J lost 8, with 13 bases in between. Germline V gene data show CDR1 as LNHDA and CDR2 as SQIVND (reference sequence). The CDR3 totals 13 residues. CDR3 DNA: TGTGCCAGTAGTATGACAGTGGCCCGCGGCTACACCTTC. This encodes CASSMTVARGYTF.

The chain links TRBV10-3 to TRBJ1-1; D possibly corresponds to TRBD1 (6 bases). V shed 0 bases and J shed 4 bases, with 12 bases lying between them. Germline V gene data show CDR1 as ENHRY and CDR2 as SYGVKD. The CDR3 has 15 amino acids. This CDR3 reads CAISESAAGVTEAFF. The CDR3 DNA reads TGTGCCATCAGTGAGTCCGCGGCAGGGGTCACTGAAGCTTTCTTT.

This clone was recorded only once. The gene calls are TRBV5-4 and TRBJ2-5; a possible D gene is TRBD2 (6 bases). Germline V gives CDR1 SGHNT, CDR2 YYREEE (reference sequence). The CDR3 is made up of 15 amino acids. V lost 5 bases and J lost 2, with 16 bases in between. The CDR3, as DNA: TGTGCCAGCAGACCTGCGGGAAGGACGCAAGAGACCCAGTACTTC. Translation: CASRPAGRTQETQYF.

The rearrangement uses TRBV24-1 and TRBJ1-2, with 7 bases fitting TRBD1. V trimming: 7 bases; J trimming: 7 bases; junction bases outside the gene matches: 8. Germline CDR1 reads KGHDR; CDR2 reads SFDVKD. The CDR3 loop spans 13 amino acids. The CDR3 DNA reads TGTGCCACCAGCCAGACAGGGTCTAGTGGCTACACCTTC. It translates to CATSQTGSSGYTF.

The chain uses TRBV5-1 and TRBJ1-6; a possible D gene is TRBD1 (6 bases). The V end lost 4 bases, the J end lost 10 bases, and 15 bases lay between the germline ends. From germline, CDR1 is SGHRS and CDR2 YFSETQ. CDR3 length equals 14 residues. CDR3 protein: CASSPQGRESPLHF. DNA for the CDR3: TGCGCCAGCAGCCCACAGGGAAGAGAGTCACCCCTCCACTTT.

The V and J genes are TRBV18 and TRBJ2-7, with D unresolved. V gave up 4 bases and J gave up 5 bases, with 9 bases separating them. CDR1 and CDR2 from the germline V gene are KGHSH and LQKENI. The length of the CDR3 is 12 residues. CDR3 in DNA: TGTGCCAGCTCACAGAGAGGCGACGAGCAGTACTTC. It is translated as CASSQRGDEQYF.